The rows below give T cell receptor beta chains drawn from one sample of a study of shared clonotypes between healthy human individuals. Libraries were prepared by immunoSEQ multiplex PCR; TCRdb keeps only in-frame clonotypes and omits some of them. The sample includes around 1,000,000 clones, 77% of them seen just once. The sample comprised memory CD4+ T cells from PBMCs. All receptors derive from a man aged 18 to 35 in good health. Some clones in this sample may be carry-over from other donors' samples. Each CDR3 is given with its conserved first and last residue. The D gene is left open where the match is weak.

TRBD2 | TRBJ2-1 | TRBV11-2 | CASSGGREVSGRGYNEQFF
. | TRBJ1-2 | TRBV20-1 | CKDAGYTF
. | TRBJ1-2 | TRBV7-9 | CASSFRGDYGYTF
. | TRBJ1-6 | TRBV2 | CASSELPLNSPLHF
. | TRBJ2-7 | TRBV6-5 | CATVRGQSQSYEQYF
. | TRBJ2-7 | TRBV6-5 | CASSYSYGSYEQYF
. | TRBJ1-2 | TRBV6-1 | CASSKTADNYGYTF
. | TRBJ1-2 | TRBV7-9 | CASSQGDLGWGYTF
TRBD2 | TRBJ2-3 | TRBV11-2 | CASTLAGAQDTQYF
. | TRBJ1-2 | TRBV2 | CASSEVGRNYGYTF
. | TRBJ2-7 | TRBV28 | CASTDSISYEQYF
. | TRBJ2-7 | TRBV6-5 | CASSYKLDESYEQYF
. | TRBJ2-5 | TRBV21-1 | CASNPGTSGHQETQYF
. | TRBJ2-1 | TRBV29-1 | CSVRRVLSYNEQFF
TRBD2 | TRBJ2-7 | TRBV11-1 | CASSLEAGPGEQYF
TRBD2 | TRBJ2-3 | TRBV9 | CASSATSGRADTQYF